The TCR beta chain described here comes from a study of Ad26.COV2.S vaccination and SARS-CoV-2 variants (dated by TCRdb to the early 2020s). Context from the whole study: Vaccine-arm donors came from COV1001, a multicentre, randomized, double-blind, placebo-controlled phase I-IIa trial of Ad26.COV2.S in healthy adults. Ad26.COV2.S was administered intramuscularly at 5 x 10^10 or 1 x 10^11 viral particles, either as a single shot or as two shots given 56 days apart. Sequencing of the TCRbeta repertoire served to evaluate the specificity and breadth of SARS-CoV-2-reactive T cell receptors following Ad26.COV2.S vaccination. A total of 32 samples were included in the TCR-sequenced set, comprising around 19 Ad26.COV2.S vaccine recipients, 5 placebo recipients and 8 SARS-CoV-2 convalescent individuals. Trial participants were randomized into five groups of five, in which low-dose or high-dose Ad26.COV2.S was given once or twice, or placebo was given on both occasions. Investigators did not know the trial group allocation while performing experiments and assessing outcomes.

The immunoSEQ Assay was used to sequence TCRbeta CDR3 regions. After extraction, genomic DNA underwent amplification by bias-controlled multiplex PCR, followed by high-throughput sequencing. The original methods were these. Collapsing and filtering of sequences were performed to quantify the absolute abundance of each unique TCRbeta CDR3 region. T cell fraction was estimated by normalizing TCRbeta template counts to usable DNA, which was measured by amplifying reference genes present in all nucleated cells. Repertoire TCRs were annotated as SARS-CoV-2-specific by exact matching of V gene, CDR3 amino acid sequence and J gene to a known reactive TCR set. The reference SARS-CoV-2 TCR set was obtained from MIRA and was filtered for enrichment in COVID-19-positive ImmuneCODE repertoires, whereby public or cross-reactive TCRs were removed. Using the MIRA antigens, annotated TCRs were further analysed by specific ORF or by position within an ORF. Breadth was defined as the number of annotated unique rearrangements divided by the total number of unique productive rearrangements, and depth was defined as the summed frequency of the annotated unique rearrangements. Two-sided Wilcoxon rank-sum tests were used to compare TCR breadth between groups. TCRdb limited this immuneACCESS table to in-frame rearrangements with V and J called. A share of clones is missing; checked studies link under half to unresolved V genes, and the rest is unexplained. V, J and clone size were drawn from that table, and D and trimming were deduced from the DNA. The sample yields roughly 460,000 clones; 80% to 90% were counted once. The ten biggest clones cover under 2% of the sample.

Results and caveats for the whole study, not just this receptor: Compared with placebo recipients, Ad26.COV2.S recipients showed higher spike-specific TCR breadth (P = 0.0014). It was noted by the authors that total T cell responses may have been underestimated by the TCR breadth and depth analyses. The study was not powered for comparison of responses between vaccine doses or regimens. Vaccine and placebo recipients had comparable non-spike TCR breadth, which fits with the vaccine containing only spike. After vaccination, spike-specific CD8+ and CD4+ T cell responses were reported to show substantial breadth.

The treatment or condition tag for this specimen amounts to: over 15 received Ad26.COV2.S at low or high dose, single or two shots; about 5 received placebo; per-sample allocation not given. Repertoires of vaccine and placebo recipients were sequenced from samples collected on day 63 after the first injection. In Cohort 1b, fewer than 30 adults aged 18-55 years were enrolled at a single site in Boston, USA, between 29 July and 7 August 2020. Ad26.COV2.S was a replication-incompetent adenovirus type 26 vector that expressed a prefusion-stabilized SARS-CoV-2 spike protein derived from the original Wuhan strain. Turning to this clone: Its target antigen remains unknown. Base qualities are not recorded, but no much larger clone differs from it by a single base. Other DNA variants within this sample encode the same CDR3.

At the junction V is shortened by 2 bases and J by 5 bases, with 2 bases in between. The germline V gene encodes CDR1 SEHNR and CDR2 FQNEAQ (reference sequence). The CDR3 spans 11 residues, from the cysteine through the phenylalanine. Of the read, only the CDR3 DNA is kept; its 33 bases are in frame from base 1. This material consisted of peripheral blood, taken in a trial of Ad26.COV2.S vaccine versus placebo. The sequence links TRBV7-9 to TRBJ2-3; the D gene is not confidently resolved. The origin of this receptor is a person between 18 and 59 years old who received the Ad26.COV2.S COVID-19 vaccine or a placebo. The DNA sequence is TGTGCCAGCAGCTTACGAGATACGCAGTATTTT. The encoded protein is CASSLRDTQYF.